This TCR beta chain originates from a study of cytomegalovirus exposure and HLA in healthy donors. Findings of the study overall: Researchers left out some V segments, among them TRBV6-2 and TRBV6-3, as indistinguishable.

Unrecorded immune exposure was likely among donors, who were nominally healthy when sampled. The CDR3 is 19 amino acids. Germline values: CDR1 SGHRS, CDR2 YFSETQ. V shed 0 bases and J 0 bases; nucleotides not matched to a gene: 11. A multiplex PCR was run with 60 Vbeta primers and 13 Jbeta primers. This table comes from immunoSEQ multiplex PCR, and its TCRdb copy is limited to in-frame clones, with some not included. The profile shows under 200,000 clones, approximately 12% of them singletons. As for this clone: Its antigen remains unknown.

The gene calls are TRBV5-1 and TRBJ2-1, with 8 nucleotides matching TRBD2. This clonotype originated in a man between 45 and 60 years old in good health and CMV-seropositive. Sequenced material: PBMCs. The CDR3 DNA is TGCGCCAGCAGCTTGGGCCCCGGGAGCGGGGGCAGCTCCTACAATGAGCAGTTCTTC. Translating gives CASSLGPGSGGSSYNEQFF.